These 14 T cell receptor beta chains were sequenced from one sample in a study of CDR3 diversity in severe acne. Each CDR3 protein gets one entry after TCRdb re-called the PCR reads with MiXCR. The sample has roughly 81,000 distinct CDR3 sequences; over 45% are singletons. Specimen: blood. The receptors were gathered from a male donor in good health, serving as a control.

At least ten counts were recorded for this clonotype. The genes are TRBV7-8 and TRBJ2-5, with 10 nucleotides matching TRBD1. The CDR3 spans 15 residues. Germline assignment: CDR1 SGHVS and CDR2 FQNEAQ. The V gene end was trimmed by 4 bases and the J gene end by 6 bases; junction bases not matched to a gene: 8. The CDR3 nucleotides read TGTGCCAGCAGCTACGATCCGGGACAGGGGAAGACCCAGTACTTC. Translating gives CASSYDPGQGKTQYF.

Concerning this clonotype: The DNA is omitted, as the CDR3 cannot be located on it reliably, and the CDR3 follows TCRdb's listing. V is TRBV20-1 and J is TRBJ2-5; TRBD1 is the table's D call, not checked against the DNA. From its first to its last residue, the CDR3 has 20 amino acids. In germline, CDR1 is DFQATT, CDR2 SNEGSKA (reference sequence). CDR3 in amino acids: CSARMQGGEKLFFGSGTQYF.

The V call is TRBV9, the J call TRBJ2-7; 9 bases align to TRBD1. J gave up 0 bases and V 5 bases, and 6 bases lay outside the gene matches. The length of the CDR3 is 15 residues. Germline V lookup: CDR1 SGDLS, CDR2 YYNGEE. The CDR3 loop is CASRGGGQGSYEQYF. Written as DNA, the CDR3 is TGTGCCAGCAGGGGGGGGGGACAGGGCTCCTACGAGCAGTACTTC.

On this clonotype: Here the CDR3 omits its conserved ending phenylalanine or tryptophan, so a read error is the likely source. This sequence joins TRBV10-2 and TRBJ1-3; 7 positions match TRBD1. CDR3 length: 16 amino acids. The germline V gene encodes CDR1 WSHSY and CDR2 SAAADI. Losses at the gene ends were 0 bases for V and 0 bases for J; bases not matched to a gene: 2. CDR3 residues: CASSESRDSSGNTIYL. In DNA form, the CDR3 reads TGCGCCAGCAGTGAGTCGAGGGACAGCTCTGGAAACACCATATATCTT.

The sample holds many counts of this clonotype. The CDR3: CSVESPSGGEQYF. The CDR3 coding sequence is TGCAGCGTTGAAAGTCCGAGCGGAGGCGAGCAGTACTTC. This chain joins TRBV29-1 and TRBJ2-7, with D tentatively TRBD2 (5 bases). CDR3 length: 13 amino acids. The ends were cut back, 2 bases at V and 6 bases at J, with 14 bases in the middle. Germline CDR1 is SQVTM and CDR2 is ANQGSEA.

The rearrangement uses TRBV20-1 and TRBJ2-7; 10 bases line up with TRBD1. Germline assignment: CDR1 DFQATT and CDR2 SNEGSKA (reference sequence). This CDR3 region has 11 residues. The J segment lost 6 bases and the V segment lost 5 bases, leaving 1 base of the junction unmatched. The CDR3 region has the DNA TGCAGTGCTGACAGGGGGCGCGAGCAGTACTTC. Its protein is CSADRGREQYF.

This clonotype was detected only a few times. A clone one base away is much larger, so this may be a read error. The V call is TRBV5-1, the J call TRBJ2-2; D is perhaps TRBD1 (5 bases). The germline V gene encodes CDR1 SGHRS and CDR2 YFSETQ. This CDR3 comprises 16 residues. CDR3 residues: CASSFQGNRNAGELFF. The CDR3 bases are TGCGCCAGCAGCTTCCAAGGCAACAGGAACGCCGGGGAGCTGTTTTTT.

This clonotype was observed many times. The chain uses TRBV29-1 and TRBJ1-2; tentative D call: TRBD1 (6 bases). There are 12 residues in the CDR3. The germline V gene encodes CDR1 SQVTM and CDR2 ANQGSEA. Trimming stripped 6 bases from V and 4 bases from J, with 12 bases between. CDR3 protein: CSVSDRRYGYTF. The CDR3 DNA is TGCAGCGTCTCGGACAGACGCTATGGCTACACCTTC. Full variable domain (remainder filled in from reference TRBV29-1 and TRBJ1-2): SAVISQKPSRDICQRGTSLTIQCQVDSQVTMMFWYRQQPGQSLTLIATANQGSEATYESGFVIDKFPISRPNLTFSTLTVSNMSPEDSSIYLCSVSDRRYGYTFGSGTRLTVV.

The CDR3 region has the DNA TGTGCCAGCAAGTCTAGCGGGAACACCGGGGAGCTGTTTTTT. Its translation: CASKSSGNTGELFF. The chain joins TRBV6-5 to TRBJ2-2; 7 nucleotides line up with TRBD2. Trimming took 7 bases from V and 1 from J; bases not matched to a gene: 3. The CDR3 sequence is 14 residues long. CDR1 is MNHEY, CDR2 SVGAGI, per germline.

This clonotype was seen at least ten times. This chain uses TRBV4-2 with TRBJ2-2, with D possibly being TRBD1 (6 bases). Germline CDR1 is LGHNA and CDR2 is YNFKEQ. Trimming left V 1 base short and J 3 bases short, with 6 bases between. This CDR3 contains 14 residues. The CDR3 is CASSQGQDTGELFF. Here the CDR3 DNA reads TGTGCCAGCAGCCAAGGACAGGACACCGGGGAGCTGTTTTTT.

This clonotype was recorded a few times. This chain connects TRBV20-1 to TRBJ2-5; 10 nucleotides line up with TRBD1. The CDR3 has 13 amino acids. The V segment lost 6 bases and the J segment 3 bases; nucleotides outside the gene matches: 4. Germline-derived CDR1 and CDR2 are DFQATT and SNEGSKA (reference sequence). The CDR3 reads CSAGGTGEETQYF. The CDR3 DNA is TGCAGTGCGGGAGGGACAGGGGAAGAGACCCAGTACTTC.

Note on this clonotype: This may be a read error: a much more frequent sequence differs by one nucleotide. The rearrangement joins TRBV5-6 to TRBJ2-1; 11 positions agree with TRBD2. The CDR3 runs 18 residues. Per germline, CDR1 SGHDT and CDR2 YYEEEE. The junction had 9 bases not matched to a gene; V was cut back by 4 bases and J by 0 bases. CDR3 protein: CASSLDLAGGLSYNEQFF. DNA for the CDR3: TGTGCCAGCAGCCTTGATCTAGCGGGAGGACTCTCCTACAATGAGCAGTTCTTC.

This clonotype was seen repeatedly, ten times or more. The chain couples TRBV6-1 to TRBJ1-1, with D possibly being TRBD1 (5 bases). The CDR3 loop spans 16 amino acids. Germline lookup yields CDR1 MNHNS and CDR2 SASEGT. V lost 1 base, J lost 4 bases, and 16 bases lay in between. The CDR3 region is CASSEETGGGGTEAFF. The DNA for the CDR3 is TGTGCCAGCAGTGAAGAAACGGGGGGAGGCGGCACTGAAGCTTTCTTT.

The genes are TRBV20-1 and TRBJ1-4; D possibly corresponds to TRBD1 (5 bases). This CDR3 contains 15 residues. The V gene's germline CDR1 is DFQATT and CDR2 SNEGSKA (reference sequence). V was trimmed by 2 bases and J by 4 bases, leaving 14 bases between them. The chain's CDR3 is CSARRRGVGNEKLFF. For the CDR3, the DNA is TGCAGTGCTAGAAGGCGGGGGGTGGGTAATGAAAAACTGTTTTTT.